A single sample is the source of the 13 T cell receptor beta chains below, sequenced in a study of spatial heterogeneity in lung cancer. These TCRs' antigens remain unknown. MiXCR, run by TCRdb on the 5' RACE reads, gives a single entry per CDR3 protein. The table includes approximately 6,800 distinct CDR3 sequences, about 13% detected once. The study's findings and limits: One measure, the expanded intratumoral alpha and beta TCR count, tracked tumor mutation counts.

Described time point: sample taken at primary tumor resection. The material sequenced was lung tumor tissue, taken at surgery. These receptors were taken from a male donor with early-stage non-small cell lung cancer.

This clonotype is medium-sized in the sample. In a library made to pick up alpha chains, this beta chain is a stray read with a size that means little. The CDR3 sequence is CAISELDPTRNTGELFF. In nucleotides, the CDR3 is TGTGCCATCAGTGAACTCGACCCGACCAGGAACACCGGGGAGCTGTTTTTT. This sequence joins TRBV10-3 and TRBJ2-2; D is unclear. From germline, CDR1 is ENHRY and CDR2 SYGVKD. Trimming shortened V by 3 bases and J by 1 base, and 15 bases separated the two germline ends. This CDR3 spans 17 amino acids.

In this sample, this clonotype is medium-sized. Being off target in a library aimed at alpha chains, this beta chain has a size of little meaning. This chain connects TRBV29-1 to TRBJ1-1, with D possibly matching TRBD1 (5 bases). Per germline, CDR1 SQVTM and CDR2 ANQGSEA. This CDR3 comprises 9 residues. Trimming removed 3 bases from V and 13 bases from J, with 9 bases in between. The CDR3 coding sequence is TGCAGCGTTGACAGGGATGATTTCTTT. This gives the protein CSVDRDDFF.

This clonotype was seen at least ten times. As an off-target read in a library built for alpha chains, this beta chain has a frequency of little significance. The V gene is TRBV12-3 or TRBV12-4, the J gene TRBJ2-7; TRBD2 aligns across 11 bases. CDR3 length equals 14 residues. V dropped 4 bases and J dropped 5; count of bases not matched to a gene: 4. The CDR3 DNA reads TGTGCCAGCAGTTCAACTAGCGGGAGTAACGAGCAGTACTTC. It translates to CASSSTSGSNEQYF.

This clonotype was picked up many times. Within a library made for alpha chains, this beta chain is off target, and its count is uninformative. This chain uses TRBV5-8 with TRBJ1-2, with 12 bases that match TRBD1. The CDR3 consists of 17 residues. Unmatched junction bases numbered 12, after V lost 3 bases and J lost 6 bases. Germline CDR1 and CDR2: SGHTS and YDEGEE. In nucleotides, the CDR3 is TGTGCCAGCAGCTCGATCACTACCGGGACAGGGGGCCATGGCTACACCTTC. It yields the protein CASSSITTGTGGHGYTF. The complete variable domain, with remaining parts taken from reference TRBV5-8 and TRBJ1-2, reads EAGVTQSPTHLIKTRGQQATLRCSPISGHTSVYWYQQALGLGLQFLLWYDEGEERNRGNFPPRFSGRQFPNYSSELNVNALELEDSALYLCASSSITTGTGGHGYTFGSGTRLTVV.

This clonotype is medium-sized within its sample. For a library built for alpha chains, this beta chain is a stray read; little rests on its size. The V call is TRBV29-1, the J call TRBJ1-1; D unresolved. Germline V lookup: CDR1 SQVTM, CDR2 ANQGSEA. This CDR3 region has 13 residues. The germline V and J ends were trimmed by 2 bases and 5 bases, with 12 bases remaining between them. The CDR3 bases are TGCAGCGTTGAACCTCGACCCAGGACTGAAGCTTTCTTT. Amino acid sequence: CSVEPRPRTEAFF.

This clonotype has only a few counts. With the library built for alpha chains, this beta chain is off target and its frequency is not meaningful. CDR3 sequence (DNA): TGTGCCAGCAGTTACGGGACAGGGCCTCTTCAAGATGGCTACACCTTC. Protein: CASSYGTGPLQDGYTF. The chain couples TRBV6-2 or TRBV6-3 to TRBJ1-2; TRBD1 agrees at 9 bases. J lost 6 bases, V lost 2 bases, and 10 bases had no gene match. The CDR3 extends over 16 amino acids. From germline, CDR1 is MNHEY and CDR2 SVGEGT.

This clonotype was recorded many times. Within a library made for alpha chains, this beta chain is off target, and its count is uninformative. The rearrangement uses TRBV4-2 and TRBJ1-5; 8 bases line up with TRBD1. Germline assignment: CDR1 LGHNA and CDR2 YNFKEQ. The V and J ends lost 5 bases and 0 bases, in that order; junction bases with no gene match: 9. The CDR3 spans 17 residues. CDR3 sequence: CASSYTTGDFSNQPQHF. The DNA for the CDR3 is TGTGCCAGCAGCTATACGACAGGGGACTTTAGCAATCAGCCCCAGCATTTT.

This clonotype appeared a few times. This beta chain appears as a stray read in a library generated for alpha chains; its size is not informative. The chain recombines TRBV20-1 with TRBJ2-2; D remains ambiguous. The V end lost 3 bases, the J end lost 4 bases, and 15 bases lay between the germline ends. Germline V lookup: CDR1 DFQATT, CDR2 SNEGSKA (reference sequence). The CDR3 sequence is 15 residues long. The CDR3, as DNA: TGCAGTGCTAGGGGTCCCGCGCGTAGCACCGGGGAGCTGTTTTTT. Its protein is CSARGPARSTGELFF.

This clonotype occurred many times. The library was prepared for alpha chains; this beta chain is a stray read, so its frequency means little. The J gene is TRBJ1-5, the V gene TRBV6-5; 7 bases are shared with TRBD1. The germline V gene has CDR1 MNHEY and CDR2 SVGAGI. The CDR3 length is 11 residues. J gave up 11 bases and V 4 bases, and 2 bases lay outside the gene matches. CDR3 loop: CASSSQGTQHF. The CDR3 nucleotides are TGTGCCAGCAGTTCACAGGGGACCCAGCATTTT.

In this sample, this clonotype turned up a few times. This beta chain represents an off-target read in a library built for alpha chains; its size is of limited meaning. V gene TRBV20-1 combines with J gene TRBJ2-1; no definite D call. Germline lookup yields CDR1 DFQATT and CDR2 SNEGSKA (reference sequence). The germline V and J ends were trimmed by 5 bases and 13 bases, with 12 bases remaining between them. The CDR3 consists of 10 residues. The CDR3 region has the DNA TGCAGTGCTCGACCGCGGCTTCAGTTCTTC. It encodes CSARPRLQFF.

Only a few counts were recorded for this clonotype. In a library made to pick up alpha chains, this beta chain is a stray read with a size that means little. The J gene is TRBJ2-4, the V gene TRBV7-9; the D is unclear. Germline CDR1 SEHNR, CDR2 FQNEAQ (reference sequence). CDR3 length equals 15 residues. Trimming removed 3 bases from V and 0 bases from J, with 9 bases in between. The CDR3 region is CASSFADRAKNIQYF. CDR3 coding DNA: TGTGCCAGCAGCTTCGCAGATAGAGCCAAAAACATTCAGTACTTC. The entire variable domain, with the rest obtained from reference TRBV7-9 and TRBJ2-4, is as follows: DTGVSQNPRHKITKRGQNVTFRCDPISEHNRLYWYRQTLGQGPEFLTYFQNEAQLEKSRLLSDRFSAERPKGSFSTLEIQRTEQGDSAMYLCASSFADRAKNIQYFGAGTRLSVL.

This clonotype is deemed medium-sized (0.01 to 0.1%). In a library made to pick up alpha chains, this beta chain is a stray read with a size that means little. The rearrangement links TRBV12-3 or TRBV12-4 to TRBJ1-1, with 7 bases fitting TRBD1. CDR3 length: 16 residues. With 5 bases clipped from V and 4 bases from J, the junction kept 13 bases outside the gene matches. For the CDR3, the DNA is TGTGCCAGCAGTCCATTGACAGGGCGTAAATTCACTGAAGCTTTCTTT. This codes for CASSPLTGRKFTEAFF.

In its sample, this clonotype is medium-sized (0.01 to 0.1%). This beta chain represents an off-target read in a library built for alpha chains; its size is of limited meaning. The V call is TRBV6-2 or TRBV6-3, the J call TRBJ2-1; D unresolved. The germline V gene has CDR1 MNHEY and CDR2 SVGEGT. The length of the CDR3 is 15 residues. V lost 4 bases, J lost 0 bases, and 10 bases lay in between. The CDR3 sequence is CASSFLISSYNEQFF. CDR3 in DNA: TGTGCCAGCAGTTTCCTCATTAGCTCCTACAATGAGCAGTTCTTC.